This paragraph reports one T cell receptor beta chain. The target antigen is unknown. The record originates from a study of cytomegalovirus exposure and HLA in healthy donors. Study background: A prior study identified just under 120 million unique TCR beta sequences from about 180 million T cells.

Use of 60 Vbeta and 13 Jbeta primers characterized the PCR. In the study's own analysis: In a later analysis, 75 million to 95 million unique TCR beta chains included roughly 11 million shared by two or more donors. Measured with immunoSEQ multiplex PCR; TCRdb has only the in-frame clones, and not every one. D and trimming were read from the DNA, whereas the V and J calls and clone size are those reported in that table. The sample has around 90,000 clones, around 60% seen once. General study findings and limits: Reports indicate that TCR beta sequences accurately predicted the HLA-A and HLA-B alleles of most subjects.

CDR1 is SEHNR and CDR2 is FQNEAQ in the germline V gene (reference sequence). The CDR3 spans 15 residues. V lost 3 bases, J lost 5 bases, and 5 bases stayed unmatched. This clonotype was obtained from a human donor in good health. Source material: PBMCs. The chain has TRBV7-9 and TRBJ2-2, with 8 bases aligning to TRBD1. This CDR3 is CASSFVRTGTGELFF. The CDR3 DNA follows: TGTGCCAGCAGCTTCGTCCGGACAGGGACCGGGGAGCTGTTTTTT.